Shown below are 5 T cell receptor beta chains from a single sample sequenced in a study of neoadjuvant nivolumab and ipilimumab in lung cancer. TCRdb keeps only in-frame clones here, not all; method: immunoSEQ multiplex PCR. The sample yields tens of thousands of clones, 83% seen once. This specimen consisted of tumor tissue, obtained after neoadjuvant nivolumab, alone or with ipilimumab, at or shortly before surgery. The receptors shown here come from an adult with non-small cell lung cancer.

The chain employs TRBV7-2 and TRBJ2-1; 8 bases match TRBD1. The ends lost 5 bases at V and 4 bases at J; junction bases unmatched: 7. Germline V gives CDR1 SGHTA, CDR2 FQGNSA. The CDR3 extends over 15 amino acids. Written as DNA, the CDR3 is TGTGCCAGCAGCGTCAGGGGGCTGGGTTACAATGAGCAGTTCTTC. Residues: CASSVRGLGYNEQFF.

This clone appeared once. The V gene is TRBV4-1, the J gene TRBJ1-1; a possible D gene is TRBD1 (6 bases). V dropped 4 bases and J dropped 1 base, with 19 bases sitting between them. The germline V gene encodes CDR1 MGHRA and CDR2 YSYEKL. The CDR3 totals 17 residues. CDR3 nucleotide sequence: TGCGCCAGCAGCCCGCGGGGAGGGGGTACGGGGAACACTGAAGCTTTCTTT. Amino acid sequence: CASSPRGGGTGNTEAFF.

The gene calls are TRBV2 and TRBJ2-5, with D unresolved. The CDR3 runs 13 residues. With 7 bases removed from V and 5 bases from J, the gap between germline ends came to 14 bases. CDR1 and CDR2 from the germline V gene are SNHLY and FYNNEI. CDR3: CASTLDPFETQYF. Here the CDR3 DNA reads TGTGCCAGCACTTTGGACCCCTTCGAGACCCAGTACTTC.

The genes are TRBV7-9 and TRBJ2-5; tentative D call: TRBD2 (5 bases). The germline V gene has CDR1 SEHNR and CDR2 FQNEAQ (reference sequence). This CDR3 is 12 amino acids long. V was trimmed by 4 bases and J by 7 bases, leaving 10 bases between them. CDR3 sequence: CASSYQEGTQYF. In DNA form, the CDR3 reads TGTGCCAGCAGCTACCAAGAGGGGACCCAGTACTTC.

This clone has just a few counts. The V call is TRBV2, the J call TRBJ1-2; D ambiguous. Trimming removed 7 bases at V and 5 bases at J, with 17 bases between. This CDR3 is built from 14 residues. CDR1 is SNHLY and CDR2 is FYNNEI in the germline V gene. The DNA for the CDR3 is TGTGCCAGCAAGCCGAGCAGTATCGAATATGGCTACACCTTC. Translation gives CASKPSSIEYGYTF.